One and the same sample provided the 25 T cell receptor beta chains below, sequenced in a study of persistence of HIV-infected CD4 T cells. These TCRs are of unknown antigen specificity. This was the immunoSEQ version 4 assay in survey mode. The repertoire was sequenced with immunoSEQ multiplex PCR; TCRdb's copy has only in-frame clones and lacks some. Of approximately 31,000 clones in the sample, about four fifths were seen once. The stimulus was lysate of CMV-infected fibroblasts, 9 to 10 ug/mL. Memory cells lacking CD40L and CD69 with high CD45RO were sorted. The source was CD4+ T cells sorted from PBMCs after roughly 19-hour stimulation, collected from a patient who received antiretroviral therapy. These receptors were obtained from an adult woman with HIV who was CMV-seropositive.

The chain couples TRBV10-1 to TRBJ2-3; TRBD1 aligns across 7 bases. Germline V CDR1 and CDR2: WNHNN, SYGVQD (reference sequence). This CDR3 has 15 residues. The junction had 3 bases not matched to a gene; V was cut back by 3 bases and J by 0 bases. The chain's CDR3 is CASSDGQVSTDTQYF. CDR3 in DNA: TGCGCCAGCAGTGACGGACAGGTTAGCACAGATACGCAGTATTTT.

The chain employs TRBV5-1 and TRBJ2-1; possible D gene TRBD1, 6 bases. This CDR3 region has 15 residues. The germline V and J ends were trimmed by 5 bases and 3 bases, with 15 bases remaining between them. CDR1 SGHRS and CDR2 YFSETQ come from the germline V gene. The CDR3 DNA sequence: TGCGCCAGCAGTAAGGCAGGGGCTGACTACAATGAGCAGTTCTTC. Protein: CASSKAGADYNEQFF.

This clone was counted only a few times. The rearrangement uses TRBV2 and TRBJ1-1; D call uncertain. This CDR3 contains 12 residues. Per germline, CDR1 SNHLY and CDR2 FYNNEI. V gave up 5 bases and J gave up 1 base, with 5 bases separating them. The CDR3 region has the DNA TGTGCCAGCAGTCCATGGAACACTGAAGCTTTCTTT. Translated: CASSPWNTEAFF.

The rearrangement links TRBV30 to TRBJ1-3; D gene uncertain. Trimming shortened V by 3 bases and J by 4 bases, and 4 bases separated the two germline ends. CDR3 size: 11 residues. Germline CDR1 GTSNPN, CDR2 SVGIG (reference sequence). CDR3 nucleotide sequence: TGTGCCTGGAGAGGGGGAAACACCATATATTTT. Translated, it gives CAWRGGNTIYF.

The chain carries TRBV18 and TRBJ1-1; tentative D call: TRBD1 (6 bases). This CDR3 is built from 13 residues. The germline V gene has CDR1 KGHSH and CDR2 LQKENI. With 6 bases removed from V and 5 bases from J, the gap between germline ends came to 13 bases. CDR3: CASSELQGTEAFF. The CDR3 DNA is TGTGCCAGCTCCGAACTGCAGGGGACTGAAGCTTTCTTT.

This clone was recorded a few times. This chain links TRBV6-5 with TRBJ1-1; 9 bases are shared with TRBD1. The CDR3 loop spans 13 amino acids. The germline gives CDR1 MNHEY, CDR2 SVGAGI. J lost 3 bases, V lost 10 bases, and 6 bases had no gene match. The CDR3 DNA sequence: TGTGCCACCTCTGGACAGGGGTACACTGAAGCTTTCTTT. Amino acids: CATSGQGYTEAFF.

This chain joins TRBV23-1 and TRBJ1-1; D might be TRBD1 (6 bases). TRBV23-1 is noted as an ORF with a role that remains uncertain. V dropped 1 base and J dropped 1 base, with 16 bases sitting between them. CDR3 length equals 17 residues. CDR3 protein: CASSQFRDKAGNTEAFF. The CDR3, as DNA: TGCGCCAGCAGTCAATTCCGGGACAAGGCAGGGAACACTGAAGCTTTCTTT.

The chain joins TRBV7-8 to TRBJ1-5; 7 bases are shared with TRBD1. The CDR3 is 18 amino acids. Germline CDR1 is SGHVS and CDR2 is FQNEAQ. The J segment lost 0 bases and the V segment lost 4 bases, leaving 12 bases of the junction unmatched. CDR3 protein: CASSSRDSSPYSNQPQHF. In DNA, the CDR3 is TGTGCCAGCAGCTCCCGGGACAGTTCACCTTATAGCAATCAGCCCCAGCATTTT.

This clone was recorded once. V is TRBV30 and J is TRBJ1-6; 9 bases align to TRBD1. CDR1 and CDR2 from the germline V gene are GTSNPN and SVGIG (reference sequence). This CDR3 spans 14 amino acids. Trimming cost V 2 bases and J 7 bases; bases outside gene matches: 3. CDR3: CAWSRDRVNSPLHF. The CDR3 coding sequence is TGTGCCTGGAGTAGGGACAGGGTAAATTCACCCCTCCACTTT.

This clone was seen only a few times. This chain joins TRBV7-9 and TRBJ1-5; D remains unclear. Germline CDR1 reads SEHNR; CDR2 reads FQNEAQ (reference sequence). CDR3 length: 13 residues. V dropped 5 bases and J dropped 4 bases, with 9 bases sitting between them. The CDR3 protein is CASSKAGNQPQHF. The CDR3 DNA reads TGTGCCAGCAGCAAGGCAGGTAATCAGCCCCAGCATTTT.

The V call is TRBV2, the J call TRBJ2-1; D unclear. The CDR3 runs to 12 residues. Germline V CDR1 and CDR2: SNHLY, FYNNEI. The V and J ends lost 5 bases and 7 bases respectively, with 9 bases between them. CDR3 DNA sequence: TGTGCCAGCAGTCCCTATACGAATGAGCAGTTCTTC. Its translation: CASSPYTNEQFF.

This chain joins TRBV7-2 and TRBJ2-1; D is perhaps TRBD2 (5 bases). V was pared by 4 bases and J by 5 bases, with 15 bases between. The CDR3 has 15 amino acids. Germline CDR1 SGHTA, CDR2 FQGNSA. CDR3 bases: TGTGCCAGCAGCTCTGGTCCCCTAGCCCACAATGAGCAGTTCTTC. Protein product: CASSSGPLAHNEQFF.

This rearrangement joins TRBV5-6 to TRBJ2-2; 10 nucleotides line up with TRBD1. V shed 2 bases and J 4 bases; nucleotides not matched to a gene: 5. The germline CDR1 and CDR2 sequences are SGHDT and YYEEEE. The CDR3 runs to 16 residues. DNA for the CDR3: TGTGCCAGCAGCTTCCGGGACAGGGGAGTCACCGGGGAGCTGTTTTTT. Translating gives CASSFRDRGVTGELFF.

This clone was seen just once. This chain links TRBV5-1 with TRBJ1-2; D may be TRBD1 (6 bases). The CDR3 is 13 residues long. Germline CDR1 SGHRS, CDR2 YFSETQ. Trimming took 4 bases from V and 8 from J, leaving 15 bases between them. CDR3 loop: CASSPGHPDGYTF. Here the CDR3 DNA reads TGCGCCAGCAGCCCGGGACACCCGGACGGCTACACCTTC.

The CDR3 is CASSLVLVNTEAFF. The CDR3 bases are TGTGCCAGCAGCTTGGTTTTAGTGAACACTGAAGCTTTCTTT. The V gene is TRBV5-6, the J gene TRBJ1-1; D remains ambiguous. Germline CDR1 SGHDT, CDR2 YYEEEE. The CDR3 is 14 residues long. V was pared by 0 bases and J by 0 bases, with 6 bases between.

The chain links TRBV3-1 (or the pseudogene TRBV3-2) to TRBJ1-2, with D tentatively TRBD1 (5 bases). The CDR3 totals 13 residues. V dropped 4 bases and J dropped 8 bases, with 14 bases sitting between them. The V gene's germline CDR1 is LGHDT and CDR2 YNNKEL (reference sequence). DNA of the CDR3: TGTGCCAGCAGCCTTAGAGGGGATCCAGGCTACACCTTC. Translating gives CASSLRGDPGYTF.

This clone was observed a few times. The chain is built from TRBV7-8 and TRBJ2-5; either TRBD1 or TRBD2 may supply D (6 bases each). Looked up from germline, CDR1 is SGHVS and CDR2 is FQNEAQ. The CDR3 length is 14 residues. Trimming took 5 bases from V and 3 from J, leaving 13 bases between them. Here the CDR3 DNA reads TGTGCCAGCAGCCCACCGAGGGGGGAAGAGACCCAGTACTTC. Protein product: CASSPPRGEETQYF.

The chain combines TRBV7-2 with TRBJ2-7, with 11 bases aligning to TRBD2. CDR3 size: 19 residues. Germline values: CDR1 SGHTA, CDR2 FQGNSA. V dropped 1 base and J dropped 9; count of bases not matched to a gene: 20. For the CDR3, the DNA is TGTGCCAGCAGCTTAGGGTCCCCCGGGACTAGCGGCCGGGGGGGGTTGCAGTACTTC. Translating gives CASSLGSPGTSGRGGLQYF.

This chain uses TRBV10-3 with TRBJ1-2; 7 nucleotides align to TRBD1. The ends lost 3 bases at V and 10 bases at J; junction bases unmatched: 8. The CDR3 extends over 13 amino acids. Per the germline V gene, CDR1 is ENHRY and CDR2 is SYGVKD. DNA for the CDR3: TGTGCCATCAGTGAAGCGGGACAGTCACCCTACACCTTC. Amino acids: CAISEAGQSPYTF.

The chain carries TRBV28 and TRBJ1-1; D is unresolved. The CDR3 is 13 residues long. Trimming took off 6 bases at V and 1 base at J, with 9 bases between the two ends. Germline-derived CDR1 and CDR2 are MDHEN and SYDVKM. The CDR3 DNA is TGTGCCAGCAGCCTAGGCCAGAACACTGAAGCTTTCTTT. It yields the protein CASSLGQNTEAFF.

J is TRBJ2-2 and V is TRBV6-2 or TRBV6-3; 11 nucleotides line up with TRBD2. This CDR3 comprises 20 residues. Trimming removed 2 bases from V and 0 bases from J; junction bases left unmatched: 11. Germline-derived CDR1 and CDR2 are MNHEY and SVGEGT. CDR3 amino acids: CASSYRASGGYHANTGELFF. The CDR3 coding sequence is TGTGCCAGCAGTTACCGGGCTAGCGGGGGGTACCACGCGAACACCGGGGAGCTGTTTTTT.

The DNA for the CDR3 is TGTGCCAGCAGCTTGGAAGGGGGCTTGAGTCAGCCCCAGCATTTT. Translating gives CASSLEGGLSQPQHF. The chain is built from TRBV5-5 and TRBJ1-5; 7 bases map to TRBD1. The CDR3 contains 15 residues. J gave up 6 bases and V 0 bases, and 6 bases lay outside the gene matches. Germline CDR1 reads SGHKS; CDR2 reads YYEKEE (reference sequence). Looking up the rest from reference TRBV5-5 and TRBJ1-5 gives the full variable domain: DAGVTQSPTHLIKTRGQQVTLRCSPISGHKSVSWYQQVLGQGPQFIFQYYEKEERGRGNFPDRFSARQFPNYSSELNVNALLLGDSALYLCASSLEGGLSQPQHFGDGTRLSIL.

The chain links TRBV7-9 to TRBJ2-5; a weak D match, TRBD2 (6 bases). The CDR3 has 15 amino acids. Looked up from germline, CDR1 is SEHNR and CDR2 is FQNEAQ (reference sequence). The V gene lost 3 bases and the J gene lost 2 bases, with 13 bases spanning the gap. In nucleotides, the CDR3 is TGTGCCAGCAGCTTGGGCGGGGCGCTACAAGAGACCCAGTACTTC. The encoded protein is CASSLGGALQETQYF.

V and J are TRBV12-3 or TRBV12-4 and TRBJ1-6; D remains ambiguous. With 3 bases removed from V and 7 bases from J, the gap between germline ends came to 7 bases. The CDR3 consists of 13 residues. In DNA, the CDR3 is TGTGCCAGCAGTTTCCAGTGGAATTCACCCCTCCACTTT. Protein sequence: CASSFQWNSPLHF.

This rearrangement joins TRBV5-1 to TRBJ2-2, with 7 positions matching TRBD1. Losses at the gene ends were 4 bases for V and 4 bases for J; bases not matched to a gene: 7. Germline V gene data show CDR1 as SGHRS and CDR2 as YFSETQ. The CDR3 consists of 15 residues. This CDR3 reads CASSPDRTGTGELFF. The CDR3 DNA follows: TGCGCCAGCAGCCCGGACAGGACCGGCACCGGGGAGCTGTTTTTT.